The source of this T cell receptor beta chain is a study of metastatic and nonmetastatic thyroid tumors. As for the study in general: Peripheral blood and tumor or nodule samples from malignant and benign thyroid patients were compared.

Source study methods: Across clinicopathological groups, CDR3 differences served as the basis for building a distant-metastasis classifier for papillary thyroid cancer. TCRdb reassembled clones from the PCR reads with MiXCR. The V and J calls and clone size come from TCRdb's table, not from the authors' own analysis. The sample lists under 15,000 clones, 20% to 25% occurring once. This clone was counted ten times or more. What it binds is not known. The entire patient cohort was treatment-naive prior to thyroid surgery. Regarding the study as a whole: Significantly greater TCR beta diversity was reportedly found in malignant thyroid tumors than in benign nodules (in blood and tumor).

From germline, CDR1 is SGHRS and CDR2 YFSETQ. The CDR3 is made up of 16 amino acids. V shed 2 bases, J shed 1 base, and the junction held 3 bases outside the gene matches. The TCR comes from a female donor with papillary thyroid cancer or a benign thyroid nodule (not recorded which). Some clones in this sample may be carry-over from other donors' samples. V is TRBV5-1 and J is TRBJ1-4; 9 bases are shared with TRBD1. The specimen was blood. For the CDR3, the DNA is TGCGCCAGCAGCTTCGGACAGGGGTTAACTAATGAAAAACTGTTTTTT. The encoded protein is CASSFGQGLTNEKLFF.